This T cell receptor (beta chain) originates from a study of long-term antiretroviral therapy in people with HIV. Points from the study as a whole: HIV repertoires showed narrower CDR3 length ranges than controls. Dominating the repertoire at all time points were the clones that expanded before ART.

Points on this clone: Its antigen is undetermined.

They ran version v3.0 of the immunoSEQ assay at survey level. What sequencing targeted per sample was about 35,000-55,000 T-cell genomes. Using immunoSEQ multiplex PCR, the repertoire was profiled, and TCRdb retains in-frame clones only, with some absent. The sample shows just under 40,000 clones, 86% of them seen only once. The CDR3 runs to 15 residues. The germline gives CDR1 MGHDK, CDR2 SYGVNS. The V gene lost 4 bases and the J gene lost 2 bases, with 14 bases spanning the gap. Samples held 1-10 million cryopreserved PBMC before DNA extraction. The chain is built from TRBV25-1 and TRBJ2-5; D is perhaps TRBD1 (6 bases). Here the sequenced sample was unsorted PBMCs, taken just before starting antiretroviral therapy. The sequence was collected from a woman in her late teens or twenties with HIV. CDR3 sequence reads: CASSGWDKGQETQYF. CDR3 nucleotides: TGTGCCAGCAGTGGGTGGGACAAGGGGCAAGAGACCCAGTACTTC.